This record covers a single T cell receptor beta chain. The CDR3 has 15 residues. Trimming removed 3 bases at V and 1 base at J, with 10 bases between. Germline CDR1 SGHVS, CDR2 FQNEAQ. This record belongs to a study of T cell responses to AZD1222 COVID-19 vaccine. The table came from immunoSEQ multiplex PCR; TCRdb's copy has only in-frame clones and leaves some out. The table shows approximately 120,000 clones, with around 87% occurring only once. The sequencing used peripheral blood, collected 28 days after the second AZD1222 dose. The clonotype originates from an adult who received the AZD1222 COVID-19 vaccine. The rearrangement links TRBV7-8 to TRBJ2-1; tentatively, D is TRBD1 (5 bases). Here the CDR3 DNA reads TGTGCCAGCAGCTTTAGCCAGGGATCCTACAATGAGCAGTTCTTC. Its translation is CASSFSQGSYNEQFF.